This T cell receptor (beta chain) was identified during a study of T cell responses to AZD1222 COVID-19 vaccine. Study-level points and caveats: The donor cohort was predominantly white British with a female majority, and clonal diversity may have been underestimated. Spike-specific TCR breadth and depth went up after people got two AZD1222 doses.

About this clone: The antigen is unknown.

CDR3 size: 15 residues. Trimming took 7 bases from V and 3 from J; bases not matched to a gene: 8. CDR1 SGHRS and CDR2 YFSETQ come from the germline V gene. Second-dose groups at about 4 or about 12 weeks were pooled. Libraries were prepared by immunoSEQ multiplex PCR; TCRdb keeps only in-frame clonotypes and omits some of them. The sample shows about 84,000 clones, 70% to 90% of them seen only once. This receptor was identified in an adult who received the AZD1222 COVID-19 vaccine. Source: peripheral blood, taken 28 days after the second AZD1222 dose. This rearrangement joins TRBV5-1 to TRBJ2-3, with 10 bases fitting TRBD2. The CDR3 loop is CASSAGGMRTDTQYF. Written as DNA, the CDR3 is TGCGCCAGCTCAGCGGGGGGGATGAGAACAGATACGCAGTATTTT.